This entry features one T cell receptor beta chain sequence. The antigen is undetermined. Sequenced material consisted of expressed TCRB transcripts (all of the isolated RNA was reverse transcribed). The method was immunoSEQ multiplex PCR; TCRdb's version includes in-frame clones alone and lacks a portion of them. The table shows 150,000 or so clones, with around 10% occurring only once. J was trimmed by 5 bases and V by 4 bases; bases with no gene match: 12. The CDR3 is 16 residues long. The germline gives CDR1 MNHEY, CDR2 SMNVEV (reference sequence). This sample stems from a study of beta chain features in type 1 diabetes. Study-wide results and caveats: It was among patients, rather than healthy donors, that naive, central memory and Treg TCRB repertoires appeared more similar. VDJ junctions sequenced from type 1 diabetes patients showed fewer insertions and more deletions.

Sequenced sample: central memory CD4+ T cells from blood. This clonotype was obtained from a man in his late teens or twenties in good health. V and J are TRBV27 and TRBJ2-5, with 8 nucleotides matching TRBD1. The CDR3 sequence is CASSSYPRTGWETQYF. In DNA form, the CDR3 reads TGTGCCAGCAGTTCCTATCCAAGGACAGGGTGGGAGACCCAGTACTTC.